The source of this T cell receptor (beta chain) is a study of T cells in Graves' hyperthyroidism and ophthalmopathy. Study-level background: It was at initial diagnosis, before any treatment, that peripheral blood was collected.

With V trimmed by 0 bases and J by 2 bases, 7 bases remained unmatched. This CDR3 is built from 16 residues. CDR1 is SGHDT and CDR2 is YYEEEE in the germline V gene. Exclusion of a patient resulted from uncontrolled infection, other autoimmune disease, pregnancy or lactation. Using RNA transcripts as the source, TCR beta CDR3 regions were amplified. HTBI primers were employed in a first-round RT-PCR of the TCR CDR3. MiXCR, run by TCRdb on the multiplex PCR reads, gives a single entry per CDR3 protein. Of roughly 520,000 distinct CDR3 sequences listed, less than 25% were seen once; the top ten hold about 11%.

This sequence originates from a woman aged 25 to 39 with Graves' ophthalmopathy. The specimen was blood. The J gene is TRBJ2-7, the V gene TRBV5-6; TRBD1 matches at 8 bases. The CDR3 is CASSLVPGQATYEQYF. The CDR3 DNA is TGTGCCAGCAGCTTGGTACCGGGACAGGCTACCTACGAGCAGTACTTC.